What follows are 23 T cell receptor beta chains derived from one specimen sequenced in a study of cytomegalovirus exposure and HLA in healthy donors. The study ran its PCR with 60 Vbeta and 13 Jbeta primers. Assay used: immunoSEQ multiplex PCR; TCRdb lists only in-frame clones, some missing. This sample has around 64,000 clones, with about nine tenths found just once. Input material: PBMCs. Source of these receptors: a woman aged 30 to 39 in good health and CMV-seronegative.

V gene TRBV19 combines with J gene TRBJ2-1; 9 bases line up with TRBD2. The CDR3 is 14 residues long. Germline loops: CDR1 LNHDA, CDR2 SQIVND (reference sequence). With 8 bases clipped from V and 8 bases from J, the junction kept 10 bases outside the gene matches. Here the CDR3 DNA reads TGTGCCAGTCTTAGCGGGAGAAGGCAGGATGAGCAGTTCTTC. Its protein is CASLSGRRQDEQFF.

This clone appeared a single time. The chain is built from TRBV5-1 and TRBJ2-1; 10 bases are shared with TRBD1. Looked up from germline, CDR1 is SGHRS and CDR2 is YFSETQ. Trimming at V came to 4 bases and at J to 4 bases, leaving 8 bases not matched to a gene. The CDR3 is made up of 16 amino acids. The CDR3 DNA reads TGCGCCAGCAGCAAGACAGGGGGCGCACGATACAATGAGCAGTTCTTC. It encodes CASSKTGGARYNEQFF.

The V gene is TRBV6-1, the J gene TRBJ2-7; weak D call: TRBD1 (6 bases). The CDR3 length is 14 residues. The ends were cut back, 6 bases at V and 0 bases at J, with 12 bases in the middle. The germline CDR1 and CDR2 sequences are MNHNS and SASEGT. CDR3 protein: CASSRTENSYEQYF. The CDR3 nucleotides are TGTGCCAGCAGCCGGACAGAGAACTCCTACGAGCAGTACTTC.

The rearrangement joins TRBV28 to TRBJ2-6; 8 positions agree with TRBD1. The CDR3 has 17 residues. V shed 6 bases, J shed 0 bases, and the junction held 7 bases outside the gene matches. Looked up from germline, CDR1 is MDHEN and CDR2 is SYDVKM. CDR3 region: CASSPGGVTSGANVLTF. CDR3 DNA: TGTGCCAGCAGCCCAGGGGGCGTTACCTCTGGGGCCAACGTCCTGACTTTC.

The V and J genes are TRBV11-3 and TRBJ2-7, with TRBD1 matching 7 bases. The trim removed 0 bases at V and 7 bases at J, leaving 3 bases unmatched. Germline V lookup: CDR1 SGHNT, CDR2 YENEEA. The CDR3 is 13 amino acids. CDR3 sequence: CASSLERGREQYF. The DNA of the CDR3 is TGTGCCAGCAGCTTAGAAAGGGGGCGAGAGCAGTACTTC.

This clone was seen just once. This rearrangement joins TRBV14 to TRBJ2-2; 8 bases fit TRBD1. The length of the CDR3 is 15 residues. Germline V lookup: CDR1 SGHDN, CDR2 FVKESK. Trimming cost V 8 bases and J 5 bases; bases outside gene matches: 10. The CDR3 loop reads CASLTGTGKTGELFF. CDR3 in DNA: TGTGCCAGCCTCACCGGGACAGGTAAAACCGGGGAGCTGTTTTTT. The full variable domain, its missing parts supplied by reference TRBV14 and TRBJ2-2, is EAGVTQFPSHSVIEKGQTVTLRCDPISGHDNLYWYRRVMGKEIKFLLHFVKESKQDESGMPNNRFLAERTGGTYSTLKVQPAELEDSGVYFCASLTGTGKTGELFFGEGSRLTVL.

This clone appeared a single time. The rearrangement joins TRBV2 to TRBJ2-7; D not certain. Germline lookup yields CDR1 SNHLY and CDR2 FYNNEI. The V and J ends lost 6 bases and 4 bases respectively, with 10 bases between them. The CDR3 spans 12 residues. The CDR3 protein is CASRFEEYEQYF. As DNA, the CDR3 is TGTGCCAGCAGGTTTGAGGAGTACGAGCAGTACTTC.

The V call is TRBV5-1, the J call TRBJ1-3; D unresolved. Germline CDR1 is SGHRS and CDR2 is YFSETQ. Trimming shortened V by 0 bases and J by 5 bases, and 12 bases separated the two germline ends. This CDR3 has 15 residues. The CDR3 loop is CASSLADNTRNTIYF. As DNA, the CDR3 is TGCGCCAGCAGCTTGGCCGACAATACCCGAAACACCATATATTTT.

The chain uses TRBV20-1 and TRBJ1-2; D might be TRBD1 (6 bases). CDR1 is DFQATT, CDR2 SNEGSKA, per germline (reference sequence). V lost 1 base, J lost 8 bases, and 8 bases lay in between. The CDR3 length is 11 residues. The CDR3 sequence: CSARAGVGYTF. In DNA, the CDR3 is TGCAGTGCTAGAGCAGGGGTGGGCTACACCTTC.

The V and J genes are TRBV5-4 and TRBJ2-1; 10 bases are a match to TRBD2. Germline CDR1 is SGHNT and CDR2 is YYREEE (reference sequence). V gave up 2 bases and J gave up 0 bases; unmatched junction bases: 5. The CDR3 has 17 amino acids. The CDR3 DNA sequence: TGTGCCAGCAGCTTTTCTAGCGGGAGAGGCTCCTACAATGAGCAGTTCTTC. Translating gives CASSFSSGRGSYNEQFF.

The chain uses TRBV4-2 and TRBJ2-7; tentative D call: TRBD2 (6 bases). Germline V CDR1 and CDR2: LGHNA, YNFKEQ. V lost 2 bases and J 1 base, leaving 9 bases between the germline ends. The CDR3 is made up of 14 amino acids. The DNA of the CDR3 is TGTGCCAGCAGCCAAACCCGGGGGTCCTACGAGCAGTACTTC. Translating it yields CASSQTRGSYEQYF.

This clone has a handful of counts. This rearrangement joins TRBV6-4 to TRBJ2-1; TRBD2 aligns across 11 bases. Germline CDR1 and CDR2: MRHNA and SNTAGT. V lost 0 bases, J lost 8 bases, and 3 bases stayed unmatched. The CDR3 sequence is 15 residues long. The CDR3 here is CASSDSTSGSDEQFF. As DNA, the CDR3 is TGTGCCAGCAGTGACTCAACTAGCGGGAGCGATGAGCAGTTCTTC.

The chain is built from TRBV10-2 and TRBJ2-7; tentatively, D is TRBD2 (5 bases). With 4 bases removed from V and 2 bases from J, the gap between germline ends came to 18 bases. CDR3 length: 16 residues. Germline V CDR1 and CDR2: WSHSY, SAAADI. CDR3 sequence (DNA): TGCGCCAGCAGTGGGACTGGGCGGCGAGATACCTACGAGCAGTACTTC. Translation gives CASSGTGRRDTYEQYF.

This clone has more than one count but fewer than ten. V is TRBV11-3 and J is TRBJ1-2, with 7 bases that match TRBD1. The trim removed 1 base at V and 13 bases at J, leaving 6 bases unmatched. Germline V gene lookup returns CDR1 SGHNT and CDR2 YENEEA. The CDR3 loop spans 12 amino acids. Here the CDR3 reads CASSLVQGHCTF. The CDR3 nucleotides are TGTGCCAGCAGCTTAGTACAGGGGCATTGCACCTTC. Using reference TRBV11-3 and TRBJ1-2 for the parts outside the CDR3, the full variable domain is EAGVVQSPRYKIIEKKQPVAFWCNPISGHNTLYWYLQNLGQGPELLIRYENEEAVDDSQLPKDRFSAERLKGVDSTLKIQPAELGDSAVYLCASSLVQGHCTFGSGTRLTVV.

The chain uses TRBV27 and TRBJ1-5, with 9 bases that match TRBD1. V gave up 3 bases and J gave up 7 bases; unmatched junction bases: 7. CDR1 MNHEY and CDR2 SMNVEV come from the germline V gene (reference sequence). The CDR3 totals 15 residues. CDR3 coding DNA: TGTGCCAGCAGTTTTTCCGGACAGGGGAGGCAGCCCCAGCATTTT. Translated, it gives CASSFSGQGRQPQHF.

Concerning this clone: The same CDR3 arises from other DNA sequences in this sample as well. This chain uses TRBV6-5 with TRBJ2-1; D is possibly TRBD1 (5 bases). The CDR3 loop spans 13 amino acids. Trimming removed 4 bases at V and 7 bases at J, with 11 bases between. Germline V gene sequence: CDR1 MNHEY, CDR2 SVGAGI. CDR3 sequence reads: CASSSAGWNEQFF. CDR3 coding DNA: TGTGCCAGCAGTTCGGCAGGGTGGAATGAGCAGTTCTTC.

This clone came up once. This CDR3 reads CASISVYSNQPQHF. The DNA of the CDR3 is TGTGCCAGTATCTCCGTTTATAGCAATCAGCCCCAGCATTTT. V and J are TRBV19 and TRBJ1-5; D uncertain. V lost 7 bases, J lost 0 bases, and 10 bases lay in between. Germline assignment: CDR1 LNHDA and CDR2 SQIVND (reference sequence). The CDR3 is 14 amino acids.

The genes are TRBV29-1 and TRBJ2-2; D uncertain. The V gene lost 3 bases and the J gene lost 3 bases, with 2 bases spanning the gap. CDR1 is SQVTM, CDR2 ANQGSEA, per germline. There are 11 residues in the CDR3. CDR3 protein: CSVDYTGELFF. DNA for the CDR3: TGCAGCGTTGACTACACCGGGGAGCTGTTTTTT.

In its sample, this clone was seen a few times. V gene TRBV6-5 combines with J gene TRBJ1-1; D unclear. V shed 0 bases and J shed 4 bases, with 6 bases lying between them. Germline V lookup: CDR1 MNHEY, CDR2 SVGAGI. This CDR3 comprises 13 residues. CDR3 coding DNA: TGTGCCAGCAGTTACTCCGCAGGCACTGAAGCTTTCTTT. It translates to CASSYSAGTEAFF.

The chain combines TRBV13 with TRBJ2-5, with 9 bases identical to TRBD2. With the DNA end fitting TRBJ2-7 better, the J assignment may be wrong. This CDR3 is built from 14 residues. Per the germline V gene, CDR1 is PRHDT and CDR2 is FYEKMQ (reference sequence). The CDR3 sequence: CASSFSGSSYEQYF. In DNA, the CDR3 is TGTGCCAGCAGTTTTAGCGGGAGCTCCTACGAGCAGTACTTC.

The rearrangement joins TRBV13 to TRBJ2-7; D possibly corresponds to TRBD2 (5 bases). Germline V CDR1 and CDR2: PRHDT, FYEKMQ (reference sequence). Trimming stripped 3 bases from V and 2 bases from J, with 8 bases between. This CDR3 has 13 residues. The CDR3 DNA reads as TGTGCCAGCAGCTTCGGGCGGGCCTACGAGCAGTACTTC. Its protein product is CASSFGRAYEQYF.

The DNA for the CDR3 is TGTGCCGGGCACAGCGGCCTAAGCTCCTACGAGCAGTACTTC. This encodes CAGHSGLSSYEQYF. The chain has TRBV30 and TRBJ2-7; D is perhaps TRBD2 (5 bases). CDR3 length equals 14 residues. Germline CDR1 and CDR2: GTSNPN and SVGIG (reference sequence). The V end was cut by 8 bases, the J end by 0 bases, with 17 bases between.

The rearrangement joins TRBV18 to TRBJ2-3; D possibly corresponds to TRBD2 (6 bases). The CDR3 runs to 17 residues. Trimming removed 3 bases from V and 6 bases from J, with 22 bases in between. CDR1 KGHSH and CDR2 LQKENI come from the germline V gene. CDR3: CASSPADGSYRPDTQYF. The CDR3 region has the DNA TGTGCCAGCTCACCGGCGGACGGGAGCTACCGTCCGGATACGCAGTATTTT.